A selection of T cell receptor beta chains follows, all from one sample in a study of regulatory T cells in long-lasting Graves disease. TCRdb reanalysed the multiplex PCR reads using MiXCR and keeps one entry per CDR3 protein. This sample has about 460,000 distinct CDR3 sequences, with approximately 23% found just once. Sequencing was performed on peripheral blood mononuclear cells (PBMCs), taken when the disease was refractory, from a patient treated with antithyroid drugs. All receptors come from a female donor with Graves disease. CDR3s include the opening cysteine and the closing phenylalanine or tryptophan. The D gene is left open where the match is weak. Where a row states a size, it is once, few, many or the class of an expanded clone; other rows omit it.

cdr3_nt	cdr3_aa	d_call	j_call	clone_size	v_call
TGTGCCAGCAGCTTGAGGACATTTAATTCACCCCTCCACTTT	CASSLRTFNSPLHF	-	TRBJ1-6	few	TRBV5-6
TGCAGTGCATCACAGGGGGCCGGAAACATTCAGTACTTC	CSASQGAGNIQYF	TRBD1	TRBJ2-4	many	TRBV20-1
TGCGCCAGCCGGGGAATCCAAGTATTGAACACTGAAGCTTTCTTT	CASRGIQVLNTEAFF	-	TRBJ1-1	few	TRBV10-2
TGTGCCAGCAGTGAACCGGGACAGGGGGCGGACGAGCAGTACTTC	CASSEPGQGADEQYF	TRBD1	TRBJ2-7	-	TRBV28
TGTGCCAGCAGTTACTCTCTGGCCAAAAACATTCAGTACTTC	CASSYSLAKNIQYF	-	TRBJ2-4	-	TRBV6-9
TGTGCCAGCAGCTTAGGGGCAGCGGACACCGGGGAGCTGTTTTTT	CASSLGAADTGELFF	-	TRBJ2-2	once	TRBV7-9
TGTGCCTGGAACCCCCGCGGGTTTCGGGATGGCTACACCTTC	CAWNPRGFRDGYTF	-	TRBJ1-2	-	TRBV30
TGTGCCAGCAGCTCAGCGGGAGAGGGGGAAGGGACCCAGTACTTC	CASSSAGEGEGTQYF	TRBD2	TRBJ2-5	-	TRBV13
TGTGCCAGCGCGAGGACCAATTCACCCCTCCACTTT	CASARTNSPLHF	-	TRBJ1-6	-	TRBV6-1
TGTGCCTGGAGTCGGACACCTCCCTACGAGCAGTACTTC	CAWSRTPPYEQYF	-	TRBJ2-7	few	TRBV30
TGTGCCAGCAGCCCATCAGCCCGGACGGGGAATTCACCCCTCCACTTT	CASSPSARTGNSPLHF	-	TRBJ1-6	-	TRBV3-1
TGCAGCGTTGGTAGGGGCTTTGGCACCGGGGAGCTGTTTTTT	CSVGRGFGTGELFF	-	TRBJ2-2	once	TRBV29-1
TGTGCCAGCAGCTTAGTTTCACCCCTCCACTTT	CASSLVSPLHF	-	TRBJ1-6	many	TRBV7-2
TGCAATGCTAGATTGTCAGGAACTAATGAAAAACTGTTTTTT	CNARLSGTNEKLFF	-	TRBJ1-4	few	TRBV20-1
TGTGCCAGCAGCCAAGCGGGAGTGGGAGAGACCCAGTACTTC	CASSQAGVGETQYF	-	TRBJ2-5	many	TRBV14
TGTGCCACCAGTGACCCCGTCTCCCAAGAGACCCAGTACTTC	CATSDPVSQETQYF	-	TRBJ2-5	many	TRBV24-1
TGTGCCAGCAGCCTTGGGGTGTGGGGAAGGAAGACCCAGTACTTC	CASSLGVWGRKTQYF	-	TRBJ2-5	many	TRBV28
TGTGCCAGCAGCCTATACCCCGGGGGCGAGCAGTACTTC	CASSLYPGGEQYF	-	TRBJ2-7	many	TRBV2
TGTGCCAGTAGCTCATCCACCCACTATGGCTACACCTTC	CASSSSTHYGYTF	-	TRBJ1-2	few	TRBV19
TGTGCCAGCAGCCGCATAGGAGCGGGAGTTTTCACCGGGGAGCTGTTTTTT	CASSRIGAGVFTGELFF	TRBD2	TRBJ2-2	few	TRBV3-1
TGTGCCAGCAGTCCCCCTACTGAGGACACTGAAGCTTTCTTT	CASSPPTEDTEAFF	-	TRBJ1-1	many	TRBV28
TGTGCCAGCAGCCTCTCCCCGGTGGGACATCCATCCTACGAGCAGTACTTC	CASSLSPVGHPSYEQYF	-	TRBJ2-7	-	TRBV11-2
TGCGCCAGCAGCCCCGGACAGTTACACTATGGCTACACCTTC	CASSPGQLHYGYTF	-	TRBJ1-2	many	TRBV5-1
TGTGCCAGCAGCTTGGTCGCGGGGGGGTCCGGCTGGAGCACAGATACGCAGTATTTT	CASSLVAGGSGWSTDTQYF	TRBD2	TRBJ2-3	few	TRBV5-8
TGTGCCAGCACTACAGGGATTGGAGAGACCCAGTACTTC	CASTTGIGETQYF	-	TRBJ2-5	many	TRBV6-2/TRBV6-3
TGCAGTGCTACCGGGACTAGCGAGGAGACCCAGTACTTC	CSATGTSEETQYF	TRBD2	TRBJ2-5	many	TRBV20-1
TGCAGTGCTACGTGGCAGGACTATGGCTACACCTTC	CSATWQDYGYTF	-	TRBJ1-2	few	TRBV20-1
TGTGCCAGCAGTTTAAAAGGGCATCCTGAAGCTTTCTTT	CASSLKGHPEAFF	-	TRBJ1-1	few	TRBV12-3/TRBV12-4
TGTGCCAGCACAGACAGGGGTGGGTACGAGCAGTACTTC	CASTDRGGYEQYF	TRBD1	TRBJ2-7	-	TRBV6-1